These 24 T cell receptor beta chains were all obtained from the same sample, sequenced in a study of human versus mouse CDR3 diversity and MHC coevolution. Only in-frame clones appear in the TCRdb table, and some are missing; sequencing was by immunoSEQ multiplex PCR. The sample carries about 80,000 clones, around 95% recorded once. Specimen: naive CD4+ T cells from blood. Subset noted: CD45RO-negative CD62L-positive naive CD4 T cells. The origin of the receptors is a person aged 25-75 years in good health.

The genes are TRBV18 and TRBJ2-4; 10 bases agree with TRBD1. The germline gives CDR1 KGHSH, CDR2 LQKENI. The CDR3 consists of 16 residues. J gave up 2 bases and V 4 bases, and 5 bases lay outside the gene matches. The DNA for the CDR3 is TGTGCCAGCTCACGGGGACAGGGGATGACCAAAAACATTCAGTACTTC. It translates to CASSRGQGMTKNIQYF.

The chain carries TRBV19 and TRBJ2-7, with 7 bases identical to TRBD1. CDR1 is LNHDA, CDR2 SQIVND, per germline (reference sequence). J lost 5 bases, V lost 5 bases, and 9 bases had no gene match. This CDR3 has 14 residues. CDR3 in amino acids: CASSDRDIGDEQYF. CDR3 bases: TGTGCCAGTAGTGACAGGGATATTGGGGACGAGCAGTACTTC. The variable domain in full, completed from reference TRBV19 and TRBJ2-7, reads DGGITQSPKYLFRKEGQNVTLSCEQNLNHDAMYWYRQDPGQGLRLIYYSQIVNDFQKGDIAEGYSVSREKKESFPLTVTSAQKNPTAFYLCASSDRDIGDEQYFGPGTRLTVT.

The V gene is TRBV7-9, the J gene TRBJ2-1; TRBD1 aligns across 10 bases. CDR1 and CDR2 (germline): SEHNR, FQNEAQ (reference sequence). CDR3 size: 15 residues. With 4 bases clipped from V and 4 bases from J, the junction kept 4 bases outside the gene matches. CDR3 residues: CASSSTGGRYNEQFF. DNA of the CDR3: TGTGCCAGCAGCTCGACAGGGGGCAGGTACAATGAGCAGTTCTTC.

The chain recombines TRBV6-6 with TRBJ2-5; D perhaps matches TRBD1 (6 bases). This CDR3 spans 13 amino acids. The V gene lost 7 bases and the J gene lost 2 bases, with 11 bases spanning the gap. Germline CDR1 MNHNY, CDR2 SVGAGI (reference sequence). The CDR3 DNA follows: TGTGCCAGCAACCCGACAGGACAAGAGACCCAGTACTTC. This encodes CASNPTGQETQYF.

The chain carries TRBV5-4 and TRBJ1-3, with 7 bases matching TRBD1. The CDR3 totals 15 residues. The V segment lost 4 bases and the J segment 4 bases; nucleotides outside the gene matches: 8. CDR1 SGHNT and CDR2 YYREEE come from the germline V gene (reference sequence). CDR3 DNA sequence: TGTGCCAGCAGCCTAAAGGGGGCAGGAGGAAACACCATATATTTT. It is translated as CASSLKGAGGNTIYF. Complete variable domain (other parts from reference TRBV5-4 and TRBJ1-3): ETGVTQSPTHLIKTRGQQVTLRCSSQSGHNTVSWYQQALGQGPQFIFQYYREEENGRGNFPPRFSGLQFPNYSSELNVNALELDDSALYLCASSLKGAGGNTIYFGEGSWLTVV.

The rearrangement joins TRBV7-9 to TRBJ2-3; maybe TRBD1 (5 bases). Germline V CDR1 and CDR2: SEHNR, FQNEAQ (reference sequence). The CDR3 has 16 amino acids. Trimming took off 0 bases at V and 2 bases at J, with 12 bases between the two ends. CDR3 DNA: TGTGCCAGCAGCTTAGCCCAATGGACAAACACAGATACGCAGTATTTT. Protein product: CASSLAQWTNTDTQYF.

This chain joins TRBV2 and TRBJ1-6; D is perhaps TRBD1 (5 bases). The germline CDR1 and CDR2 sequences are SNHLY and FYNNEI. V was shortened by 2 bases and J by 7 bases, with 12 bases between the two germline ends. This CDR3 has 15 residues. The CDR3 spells CASSELGQGNSPLHF. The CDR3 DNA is TGTGCCAGCAGTGAATTAGGCCAGGGAAATTCACCCCTCCACTTT.

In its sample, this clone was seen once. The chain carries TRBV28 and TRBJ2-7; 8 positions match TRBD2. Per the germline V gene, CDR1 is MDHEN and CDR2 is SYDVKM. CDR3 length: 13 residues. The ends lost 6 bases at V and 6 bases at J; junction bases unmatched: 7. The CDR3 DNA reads TGTGCCAGCAGACCGGGACTAGGTTTCGAGCAGTACTTC. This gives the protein CASRPGLGFEQYF.

The chain's CDR3 is CASSLTQGLTTEAFF. The CDR3 nucleotides are TGTGCCAGCAGCTTAACGCAGGGGCTGACCACTGAAGCTTTCTTT. The chain combines TRBV7-3 with TRBJ1-1; D is perhaps TRBD1 (6 bases). The CDR3 totals 15 residues. CDR1 and CDR2 from the germline V gene are SGHTA and FQGTGA. The V gene lost 0 bases and the J gene lost 4 bases, with 12 bases spanning the gap.

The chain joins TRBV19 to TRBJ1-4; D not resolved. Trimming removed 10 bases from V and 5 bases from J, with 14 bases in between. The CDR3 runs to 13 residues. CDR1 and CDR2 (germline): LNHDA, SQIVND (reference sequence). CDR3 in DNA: TGTGCCACGAAGGAGGGTATCAATGAAAAACTGTTTTTT. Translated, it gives CATKEGINEKLFF. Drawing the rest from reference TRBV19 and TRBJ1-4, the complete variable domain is DGGITQSPKYLFRKEGQNVTLSCEQNLNHDAMYWYRQDPGQGLRLIYYSQIVNDFQKGDIAEGYSVSREKKESFPLTVTSAQKNPTAFYLCATKEGINEKLFFGSGTQLSVL.

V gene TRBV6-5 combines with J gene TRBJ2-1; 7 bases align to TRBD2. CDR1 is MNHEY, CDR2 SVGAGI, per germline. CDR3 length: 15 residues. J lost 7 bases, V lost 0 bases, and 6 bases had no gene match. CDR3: CASSYSASGWNEQFF. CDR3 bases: TGTGCCAGCAGTTACTCGGCTAGCGGATGGAATGAGCAGTTCTTC.

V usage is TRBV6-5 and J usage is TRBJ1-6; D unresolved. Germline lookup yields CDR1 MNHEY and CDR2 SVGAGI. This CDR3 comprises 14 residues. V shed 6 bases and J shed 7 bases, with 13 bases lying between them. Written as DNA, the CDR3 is TGTGCCAGCAGCGACTACCCCCAGAATTCACCCCTCCACTTT. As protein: CASSDYPQNSPLHF.

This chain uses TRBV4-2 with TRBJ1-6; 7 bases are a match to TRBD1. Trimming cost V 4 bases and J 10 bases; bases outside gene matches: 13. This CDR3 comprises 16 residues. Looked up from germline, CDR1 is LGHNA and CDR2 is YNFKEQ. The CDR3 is CASSPRGGRSDSPLHF. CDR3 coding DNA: TGTGCCAGCAGCCCTAGAGGGGGCAGAAGTGACTCACCCCTCCACTTT.

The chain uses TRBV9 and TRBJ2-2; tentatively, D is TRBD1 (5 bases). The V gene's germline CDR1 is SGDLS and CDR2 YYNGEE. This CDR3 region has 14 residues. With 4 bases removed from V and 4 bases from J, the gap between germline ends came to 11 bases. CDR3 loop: CASSPEGATGELFF. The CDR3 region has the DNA TGTGCCAGCAGCCCAGAAGGGGCCACCGGGGAGCTGTTTTTT.

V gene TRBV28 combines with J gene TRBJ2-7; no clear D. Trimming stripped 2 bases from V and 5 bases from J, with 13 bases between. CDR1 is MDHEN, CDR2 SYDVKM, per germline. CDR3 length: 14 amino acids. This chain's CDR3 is CASSLTGPLDEQYF. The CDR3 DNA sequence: TGTGCCAGCAGTTTAACCGGTCCTCTCGACGAGCAGTACTTC.

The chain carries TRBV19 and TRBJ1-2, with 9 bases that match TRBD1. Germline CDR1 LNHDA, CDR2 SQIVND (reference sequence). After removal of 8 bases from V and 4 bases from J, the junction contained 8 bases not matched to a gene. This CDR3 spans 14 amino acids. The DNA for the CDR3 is TGTGCCAGTGTGAAAGGACAGGGGAGCTATGGCTACACCTTC. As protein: CASVKGQGSYGYTF.

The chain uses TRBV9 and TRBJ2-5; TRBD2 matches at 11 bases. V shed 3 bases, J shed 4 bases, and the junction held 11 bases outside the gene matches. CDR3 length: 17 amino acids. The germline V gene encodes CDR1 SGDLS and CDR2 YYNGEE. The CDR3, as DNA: TGTGCCAGCAGCGCCGGAGTAGCGGGAGGGCCGGGAGAGACCCAGTACTTC. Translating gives CASSAGVAGGPGETQYF.

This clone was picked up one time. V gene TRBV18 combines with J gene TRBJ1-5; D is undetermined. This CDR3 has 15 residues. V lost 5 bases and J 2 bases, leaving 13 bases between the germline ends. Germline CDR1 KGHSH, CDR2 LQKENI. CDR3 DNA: TGTGCCAGCTCAGGATTCCGGGGAGGCAATCAGCCCCAGCATTTT. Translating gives CASSGFRGGNQPQHF.

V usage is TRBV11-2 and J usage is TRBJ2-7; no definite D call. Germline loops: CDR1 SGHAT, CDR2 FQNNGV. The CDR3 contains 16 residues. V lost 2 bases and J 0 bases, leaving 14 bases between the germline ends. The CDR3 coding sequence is TGTGCCAGCAGCTTAAAAACACAGCTGAGCTCCTACGAGCAGTACTTC. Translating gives CASSLKTQLSSYEQYF.

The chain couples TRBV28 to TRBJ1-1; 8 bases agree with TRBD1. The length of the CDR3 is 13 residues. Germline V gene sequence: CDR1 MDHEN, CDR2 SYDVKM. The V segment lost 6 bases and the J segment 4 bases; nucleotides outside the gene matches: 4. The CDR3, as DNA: TGTGCCAGCAGGGTACAGGGGGTCACTGAAGCTTTCTTT. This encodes CASRVQGVTEAFF.

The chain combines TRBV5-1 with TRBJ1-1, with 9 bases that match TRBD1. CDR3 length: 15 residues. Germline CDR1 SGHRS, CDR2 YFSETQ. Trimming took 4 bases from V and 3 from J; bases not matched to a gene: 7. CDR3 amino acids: CASSRDRVRDTEAFF. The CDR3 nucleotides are TGCGCCAGCAGCAGGGACAGGGTAAGGGACACTGAAGCTTTCTTT.

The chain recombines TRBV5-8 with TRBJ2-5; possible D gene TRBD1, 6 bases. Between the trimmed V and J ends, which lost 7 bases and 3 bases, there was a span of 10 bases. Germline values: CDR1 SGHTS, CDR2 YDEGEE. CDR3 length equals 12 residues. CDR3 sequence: CASGRDKETQYF. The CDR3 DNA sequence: TGTGCCAGCGGCCGGGACAAAGAGACCCAGTACTTC.

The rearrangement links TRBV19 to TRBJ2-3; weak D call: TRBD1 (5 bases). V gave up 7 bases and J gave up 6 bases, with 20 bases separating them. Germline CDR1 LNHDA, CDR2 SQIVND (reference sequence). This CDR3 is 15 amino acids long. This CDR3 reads CASTPWGRADDTQYF. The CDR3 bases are TGTGCCAGTACCCCTTGGGGCAGGGCGGACGATACGCAGTATTTT.

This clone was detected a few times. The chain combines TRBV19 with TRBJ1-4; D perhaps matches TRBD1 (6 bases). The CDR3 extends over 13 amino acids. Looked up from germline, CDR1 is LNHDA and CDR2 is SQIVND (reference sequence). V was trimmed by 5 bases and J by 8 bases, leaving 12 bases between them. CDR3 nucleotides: TGTGCCAGTAGTTTGCACAGGGACGAAAAACTGTTTTTT. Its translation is CASSLHRDEKLFF.